This entry lists 2 T cell receptor beta chains sequenced from one sample in a study of graft-versus-host responses after intestinal transplantation. The protocol was immunoSEQ multiplex PCR, while the TCRdb copy is restricted to in-frame clones and leaves out a portion. The table lists about 97,000 clones, approximately 92% of them singletons. The sequencing used PBMCs, collected about 450 days after intestinal transplant. Source of these receptors: a human patient who received an intestinal transplant, so some T cells may come from the graft donor.

The chain recombines TRBV5-5 with TRBJ2-3; D unclear. Germline V CDR1 and CDR2: SGHKS, YYEKEE (reference sequence). This CDR3 contains 15 residues. Trimming shortened V by 2 bases and J by 6 bases, and 16 bases separated the two germline ends. The CDR3 DNA follows: TGTGCCAGCAGCTTAGGCGGAGATGTTGGGGATACGCAGTATTTT. This codes for CASSLGGDVGDTQYF.

The V and J genes are TRBV19 and TRBJ1-1, with D maybe TRBD1 (5 bases). The V end was cut by 9 bases, the J end by 6 bases, with 20 bases between. The CDR3 length is 14 residues. Germline V gene lookup returns CDR1 LNHDA and CDR2 SQIVND (reference sequence). The CDR3 nucleotides are TGTGCCAGCCGTGAAGGGCCCACCAGGGCTGAAGCTTTCTTT. Translation gives CASREGPTRAEAFF.